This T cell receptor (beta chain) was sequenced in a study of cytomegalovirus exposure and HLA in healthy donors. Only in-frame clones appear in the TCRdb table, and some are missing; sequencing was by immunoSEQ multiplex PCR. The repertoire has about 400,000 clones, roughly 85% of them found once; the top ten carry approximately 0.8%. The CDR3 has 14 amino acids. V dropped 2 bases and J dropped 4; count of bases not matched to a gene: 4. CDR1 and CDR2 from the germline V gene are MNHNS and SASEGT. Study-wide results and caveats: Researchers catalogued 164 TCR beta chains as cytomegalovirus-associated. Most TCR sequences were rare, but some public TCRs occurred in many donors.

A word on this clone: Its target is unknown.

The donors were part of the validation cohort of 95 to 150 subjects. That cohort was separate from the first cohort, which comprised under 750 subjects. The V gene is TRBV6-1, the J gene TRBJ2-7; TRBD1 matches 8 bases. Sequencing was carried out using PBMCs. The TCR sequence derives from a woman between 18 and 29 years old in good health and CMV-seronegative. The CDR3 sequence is CASSEQGAEYEQYF. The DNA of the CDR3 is TGTGCCAGCAGTGAACAGGGGGCAGAATACGAGCAGTACTTC.